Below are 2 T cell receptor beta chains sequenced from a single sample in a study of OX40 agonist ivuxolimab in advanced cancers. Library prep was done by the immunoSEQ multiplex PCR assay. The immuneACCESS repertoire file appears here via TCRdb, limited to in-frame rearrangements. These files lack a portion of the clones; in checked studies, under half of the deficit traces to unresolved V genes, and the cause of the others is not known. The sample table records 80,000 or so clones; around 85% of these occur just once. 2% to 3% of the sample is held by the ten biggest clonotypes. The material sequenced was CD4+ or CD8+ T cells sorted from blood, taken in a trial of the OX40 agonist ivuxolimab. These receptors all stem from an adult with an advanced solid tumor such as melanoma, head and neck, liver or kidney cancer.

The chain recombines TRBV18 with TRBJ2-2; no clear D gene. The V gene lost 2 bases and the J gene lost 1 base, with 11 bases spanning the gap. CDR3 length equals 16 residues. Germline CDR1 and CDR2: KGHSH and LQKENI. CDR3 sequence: CASSPWKAENTGELFF. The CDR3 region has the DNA TGTGCCAGCTCACCATGGAAGGCCGAGAACACCGGGGAGCTGTTTTTT.

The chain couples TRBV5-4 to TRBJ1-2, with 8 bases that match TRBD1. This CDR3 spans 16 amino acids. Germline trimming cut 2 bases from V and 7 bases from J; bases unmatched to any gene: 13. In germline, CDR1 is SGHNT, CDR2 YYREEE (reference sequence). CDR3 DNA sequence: TGTGCCAGCAGCTTTTGGGGGGACAGGAGGGCTGGTGGCTACACCTTC. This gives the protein CASSFWGDRRAGGYTF.